This TCR beta chain was identified in a study of shared clonotypes between healthy human individuals. For the study at large: Each donor had three CD4 naive, three CD4 memory, two CD8 naive and one CD8 memory plate.

About this clone: Antigen unknown.

Measured with immunoSEQ multiplex PCR; TCRdb has only the in-frame clones, and not every one. The table includes 2,500,000 or so clones, 92% detected once. Study-wide findings and caveats: Shared clonotypes across all four donors exceeded non-shared ones in generation probability. Among several donors, about 5% of naive CD4 clonotypes were found in common.

The CDR3 totals 15 residues. Germline-derived CDR1 and CDR2 are KGHSH and LQKENI. The V end was cut by 2 bases, the J end by 7 bases, with 12 bases between. The rearrangement joins TRBV18 to TRBJ1-6; D is perhaps TRBD1 (5 bases). Sequencing used naive CD4+ T cells from PBMCs. Subset in this sample: CD45RA+ positively selected. The sequence was collected from a man between 18 and 29 years old in good health. Some clones in this sample may be carry-over from other donors' samples. CDR3 coding DNA: TGTGCCAGCTCACCAACGACGGGACTGAATTCACCCCTCCACTTT. Encoded protein: CASSPTTGLNSPLHF.